A single sample gave rise to the 3 T cell receptor beta chains below, sequenced in a study of CD8 T cells in Susac syndrome. A quantity of roughly 0.5 to 1 ug RNA underwent reverse transcription using random hexamers. Each CDR3 protein is one row after TCRdb ran MiXCR on the immunoSEQ multiplex PCR reads. The sample carries a few hundred thousand distinct CDR3 sequences, about nine tenths recorded once. What was sequenced was CD8+ T cells from PBMCs. All receptors derive from a human donor with multiple sclerosis.

CDR3 bases: TGCGCCAGCAGCCAAGCGGTCGGGGGAGCAACCTACGAGCAGTACTTC. This gives the protein CASSQAVGGATYEQYF. V usage is TRBV4-3 and J usage is TRBJ2-7; maybe TRBD2 (6 bases). Germline CDR1 and CDR2: LGHNA and YSLEER. The CDR3 covers 16 residues. Trimming took 1 base from V and 2 from J, leaving 15 bases between them.

The gene calls are TRBV4-3 and TRBJ1-6, with no clear D. This CDR3 is 15 amino acids long. The germline V and J ends were trimmed by 0 bases and 8 bases, with 11 bases remaining between them. Germline V lookup: CDR1 LGHNA, CDR2 YSLEER. CDR3 in DNA: TGCGCCAGCAGCCAAGATCGGCAGGTTTATTCACCCCTCCACTTT. Protein: CASSQDRQVYSPLHF.

The CDR3 protein is CASSFSGRRYIQYF. The CDR3 coding sequence is TGTGCCAGCTCCTTTAGCGGGCGTCGGTACATTCAGTACTTC. V is TRBV28 and J is TRBJ2-4; TRBD2 matches at 7 bases. Germline V lookup: CDR1 MDHEN, CDR2 SYDVKM. Germline trimming cut 8 bases from V and 8 bases from J; bases unmatched to any gene: 12. The CDR3 runs to 14 residues.